Listed here are 24 T cell receptor beta chains from one sample, sequenced in a study of T-cell reconstitution after alpha-beta-depleted transplantation in children. Preparation of the TCRbeta library involved a method that used unique molecular identifiers. TCRdb independently ran MiXCR on the PCR reads; one entry per CDR3 protein. The sample lists some 440,000 distinct CDR3 sequences, roughly 15% occurring once. Sequences were derived from PBMCs, mostly from graft donor cells, sampled 360 days after TCRalphabeta/CD19-depleted stem cell transplant. The receptors were sampled from a boy younger than two who had a stem cell transplant for Wiskott-Aldrich syndrome, so the T cells may come from the graft donor.

The chain carries TRBV28 and TRBJ2-3; D may be TRBD2 (6 bases). The CDR3 covers 15 residues. V was cut by 3 bases and J by 2 bases, with 12 bases left in between. Germline loops: CDR1 MDHEN, CDR2 SYDVKM. The DNA for the CDR3 is TGTGCCAGCAGTTTTTCCGGGAGCAACACAGATACGCAGTATTTT. Its translation is CASSFSGSNTDTQYF.

The gene calls are TRBV27 and TRBJ1-1; the match to TRBD1 covers 8 bases. CDR3 length equals 15 residues. V lost 5 bases, J lost 1 base, and 6 bases stayed unmatched. Germline loops: CDR1 MNHEY, CDR2 SMNVEV (reference sequence). The CDR3 DNA reads as TGTGCCAGCAGTCCACGGACAGGGCGGAACACTGAAGCTTTCTTT. The encoded protein is CASSPRTGRNTEAFF.

This clonotype was counted ten times or more. V gene TRBV20-1 combines with J gene TRBJ2-3, with 7 positions matching TRBD1. The germline CDR1 and CDR2 sequences are DFQATT and SNEGSKA (reference sequence). CDR3 length equals 16 residues. The V segment lost 2 bases and the J segment 4 bases; nucleotides outside the gene matches: 12. The CDR3 reads CSARRGPGELADTQYF. The CDR3, as DNA: TGCAGTGCTAGAAGGGGGCCAGGGGAGCTGGCAGATACGCAGTATTTT.

The rearrangement links TRBV28 to TRBJ2-3, with 7 bases aligning to TRBD1. Germline V CDR1 and CDR2: MDHEN, SYDVKM. The CDR3 extends over 16 amino acids. J was trimmed by 3 bases and V by 5 bases; bases with no gene match: 11. CDR3 nucleotide sequence: TGTGCCAGCAGTGACAGAATTCCAGGGGGAACAGATACGCAGTATTTT. Translated, it gives CASSDRIPGGTDTQYF.

The table lists this clonotype with a few counts. The chain carries TRBV10-3 and TRBJ2-5, with TRBD2 matching 9 bases. Per germline, CDR1 ENHRY and CDR2 SYGVKD. This CDR3 region has 15 residues. V was pared by 6 bases and J by 5 bases, with 10 bases of the junction left unmatched. The CDR3 reads CAISLRLAEMETQYF. DNA for the CDR3: TGTGCCATCAGCCTGAGACTAGCGGAGATGGAGACCCAGTACTTC.

This clonotype was observed many times. The chain couples TRBV27 to TRBJ2-7; TRBD1 aligns across 7 bases. With V trimmed by 5 bases and J by 2 bases, 12 bases remained unmatched. The germline V gene has CDR1 MNHEY and CDR2 SMNVEV (reference sequence). There are 16 residues in the CDR3. The CDR3 DNA is TGTGCCAGCAGTAGGACGCCAGGGGGATCCCCCTACGAGCAGTACTTC. As protein: CASSRTPGGSPYEQYF.

This clonotype was counted many times. The rearrangement joins TRBV7-2 to TRBJ2-3; D remains unclear. This CDR3 spans 11 amino acids. The ends were cut back, 10 bases at V and 6 bases at J, with 11 bases in the middle. The germline CDR1 and CDR2 sequences are SGHTA and FQGNSA. CDR3 nucleotide sequence: TGTGCCACCAAACTTAGCGATACGCAGTATTTT. Amino acids: CATKLSDTQYF.

In nucleotides, the CDR3 is TGCAGCGTTGGCCTAGCGGGAGGGTTCACAGATACGCAGTATTTT. Translation: CSVGLAGGFTDTQYF. V and J are TRBV29-1 and TRBJ2-3; 12 nucleotides align to TRBD2. The ends lost 4 bases at V and 2 bases at J; junction bases unmatched: 4. From germline, CDR1 is SQVTM and CDR2 ANQGSEA. This CDR3 contains 15 residues.

The chain joins TRBV20-1 to TRBJ2-7; TRBD2 aligns across 11 bases. CDR1 and CDR2 from the germline V gene are DFQATT and SNEGSKA (reference sequence). The CDR3 spans 13 residues. V shed 3 bases and J 2 bases; nucleotides not matched to a gene: 0. The CDR3 DNA sequence: TGCAGTGCTAGGGGACTAGCGGCCTACGAGCAGTACTTC. Its translation is CSARGLAAYEQYF.

The gene calls are TRBV6-1 and TRBJ2-2; TRBD1 agrees at 11 bases. The germline V gene encodes CDR1 MNHNS and CDR2 SASEGT. CDR3 size: 19 residues. V lost 2 bases and J lost 8; bases outside the gene matches: 16. CDR3 sequence (DNA): TGTGCCAGCAGTGAACGGACAGGGGGCGCGAGGGGCGGCACAGGGGAGCTGTTTTTT. As protein: CASSERTGGARGGTGELFF.

This clonotype was recorded at least ten times. The chain joins TRBV4-2 to TRBJ2-7; D is unclear. The CDR3 runs 14 residues. Germline CDR1 is LGHNA and CDR2 is YNFKEQ. V was trimmed by 0 bases and J by 2 bases, leaving 8 bases between them. Here the CDR3 DNA reads TGTGCCAGCAGCCAAGATCTGGGGACCTACGAGCAGTACTTC. Residues: CASSQDLGTYEQYF.

This clonotype has a handful of counts. The V gene is TRBV5-8, the J gene TRBJ2-7; 10 bases are a match to TRBD1. Germline loops: CDR1 SGHTS, CDR2 YDEGEE. After removal of 5 bases from V and 7 bases from J, the junction contained 12 bases not matched to a gene. CDR3 length equals 15 residues. The CDR3 DNA reads TGTGCCAGCAGGAGACCGGGACAGGGGAGGGGGGAGCAGTACTTC. Its translation: CASRRPGQGRGEQYF.

J is TRBJ2-3 and V is TRBV24-1; TRBD2 agrees at 10 bases. With V trimmed by 6 bases and J by 2 bases, 4 bases remained unmatched. Per the germline V gene, CDR1 is KGHDR and CDR2 is SFDVKD. CDR3 length: 15 amino acids. CDR3 sequence reads: CATSTSGVLTDTQYF. DNA of the CDR3: TGTGCCACCAGTACTAGCGGGGTGCTCACAGATACGCAGTATTTT.

This clonotype was recorded a few times. V usage is TRBV3-1 and J usage is TRBJ2-7, with 11 positions matching TRBD1. Trimming took 4 bases from V and 6 from J; bases not matched to a gene: 8. The germline gives CDR1 LGHDT, CDR2 YNNKEL (reference sequence). The CDR3 runs 15 residues. CDR3 in amino acids: CASSPGQGAYREQYF. The CDR3 coding sequence is TGTGCCAGCAGCCCCGGACAGGGGGCGTACCGCGAGCAGTACTTC.

At least ten counts were recorded for this clonotype. V is TRBV29-1 and J is TRBJ2-1; perhaps TRBD2 as D (5 bases). The CDR3 is 15 residues long. Germline CDR1 reads SQVTM; CDR2 reads ANQGSEA. Trimming removed 5 bases at V and 7 bases at J, with 21 bases between. The CDR3 bases are TGCAGCGTTCGAGGGAGCCAAATAACTTTAAATGAGCAGTTCTTC. Translation: CSVRGSQITLNEQFF.

The gene calls are TRBV5-5 and TRBJ2-2, with TRBD2 matching over 7 bases. CDR1 SGHKS and CDR2 YYEKEE come from the germline V gene (reference sequence). The CDR3 covers 16 residues. V lost 1 base and J lost 4; bases outside the gene matches: 7. The CDR3 loop is CASSLTGGRSTGELFF. CDR3 nucleotides: TGTGCCAGCAGCTTGACGGGCGGGAGAAGCACCGGGGAGCTGTTTTTT. Full variable domain (outside the CDR3, taken from reference TRBV5-5 and TRBJ2-2): DAGVTQSPTHLIKTRGQQVTLRCSPISGHKSVSWYQQVLGQGPQFIFQYYEKEERGRGNFPDRFSARQFPNYSSELNVNALLLGDSALYLCASSLTGGRSTGELFFGEGSRLTVL.

The chain carries TRBV5-6 and TRBJ2-2; D remains ambiguous. Germline assignment: CDR1 SGHDT and CDR2 YYEEEE. The germline V and J ends were trimmed by 1 base and 1 base, with 11 bases remaining between them. The CDR3 consists of 16 residues. The CDR3 DNA reads TGTGCCAGCAGCTTGTCGCCCCTAGAGAACACCGGGGAGCTGTTTTTT. Protein product: CASSLSPLENTGELFF.

This clonotype has just a few counts. The rearrangement links TRBV3-1 to TRBJ2-1; no clear D gene. This CDR3 is 16 amino acids long. In germline, CDR1 is LGHDT, CDR2 YNNKEL (reference sequence). The V gene lost 0 bases and the J gene lost 2 bases, with 11 bases spanning the gap. CDR3 loop: CASSQEALVPYNEQFF. CDR3 in DNA: TGTGCCAGCAGCCAAGAGGCCCTAGTCCCCTACAATGAGCAGTTCTTC.

In this sample, this clonotype turned up a few times. The chain employs TRBV20-1 and TRBJ2-1, with D possibly matching TRBD2 (5 bases). CDR1 is DFQATT, CDR2 SNEGSKA, per germline (reference sequence). This CDR3 is built from 14 residues. Trimming took 7 bases from V and 0 from J, leaving 13 bases between them. The CDR3 region has the DNA TGCAGTGGCATGGTCACTAGCTCCTACAATGAGCAGTTCTTC. It encodes CSGMVTSSYNEQFF.

The V and J genes are TRBV28 and TRBJ2-7; possible D gene TRBD2, 5 bases. The CDR3 runs to 13 residues. Germline loops: CDR1 MDHEN, CDR2 SYDVKM. Trimming shortened V by 3 bases and J by 6 bases, and 12 bases separated the two germline ends. CDR3 in DNA: TGTGCCAGCAGTTTGGAAGGGAGTGGCGAGCAGTACTTC. Translation gives CASSLEGSGEQYF.

This clonotype was counted ten times or more. The chain links TRBV7-9 to TRBJ1-2; 7 nucleotides match TRBD1. V dropped 2 bases and J dropped 8; count of bases not matched to a gene: 8. The CDR3 has 14 amino acids. CDR1 is SEHNR, CDR2 FQNEAQ, per germline (reference sequence). CDR3 region: CASSLTGAMSGYTF. In DNA, the CDR3 is TGTGCCAGCAGCTTAACAGGGGCCATGAGCGGCTACACCTTC.

The J gene is TRBJ2-7, the V gene TRBV11-2; a weak D match, TRBD2 (6 bases). The CDR3 runs 15 residues. Germline CDR1 is SGHAT and CDR2 is FQNNGV. V was pared by 5 bases and J by 4 bases, with 18 bases between. CDR3: CASSRPGTGGYEQYF. The CDR3 coding sequence is TGTGCCAGCAGCCGACCCGGGACTGGTGGATACGAGCAGTACTTC.

This clonotype has just a few counts. This chain joins TRBV5-1 and TRBJ2-7; TRBD1 aligns across 9 bases. Trimming took 4 bases from V and 5 from J; bases not matched to a gene: 7. This CDR3 spans 14 amino acids. Germline V CDR1 and CDR2: SGHRS, YFSETQ. The CDR3 DNA follows: TGCGCCAGCAGCCGAGACAGGGGGGATGACGAGCAGTACTTC. Translated, it gives CASSRDRGDDEQYF.

This clonotype was seen a handful of times. The chain carries TRBV6-5 and TRBJ2-7; D remains ambiguous. The CDR3 spans 14 residues. V lost 0 bases and J 1 base, leaving 7 bases between the germline ends. Germline assignment: CDR1 MNHEY and CDR2 SVGAGI. CDR3 in DNA: TGTGCCAGCAGTTACTCGTCAGGATCCTACGAGCAGTACTTC. It specifies CASSYSSGSYEQYF.